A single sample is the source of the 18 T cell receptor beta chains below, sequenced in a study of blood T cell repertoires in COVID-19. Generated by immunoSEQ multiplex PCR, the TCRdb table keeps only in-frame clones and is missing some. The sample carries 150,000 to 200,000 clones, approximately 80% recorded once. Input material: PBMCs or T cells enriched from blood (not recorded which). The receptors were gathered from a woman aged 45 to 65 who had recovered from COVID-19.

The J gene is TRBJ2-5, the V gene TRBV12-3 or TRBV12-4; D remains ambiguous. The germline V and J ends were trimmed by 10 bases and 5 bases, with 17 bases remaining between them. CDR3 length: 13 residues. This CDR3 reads CATAVVATETQYF. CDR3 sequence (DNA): TGTGCCACCGCGGTGGTAGCCACGGAGACCCAGTACTTC.

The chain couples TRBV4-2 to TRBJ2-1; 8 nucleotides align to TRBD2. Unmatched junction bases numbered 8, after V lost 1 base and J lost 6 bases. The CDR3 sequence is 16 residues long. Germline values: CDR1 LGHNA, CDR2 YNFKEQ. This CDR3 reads CASSQVRAGVPNEQFF. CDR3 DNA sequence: TGTGCCAGCAGCCAAGTTCGAGCGGGAGTGCCCAATGAGCAGTTCTTC.

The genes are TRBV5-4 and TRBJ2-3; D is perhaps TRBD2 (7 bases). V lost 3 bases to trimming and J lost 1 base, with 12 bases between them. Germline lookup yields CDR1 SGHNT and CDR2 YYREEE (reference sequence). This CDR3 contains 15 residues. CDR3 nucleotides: TGTGCCAGCAGCTGGGGGGGGCCGGGCACAGATACGCAGTATTTT. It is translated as CASSWGGPGTDTQYF.

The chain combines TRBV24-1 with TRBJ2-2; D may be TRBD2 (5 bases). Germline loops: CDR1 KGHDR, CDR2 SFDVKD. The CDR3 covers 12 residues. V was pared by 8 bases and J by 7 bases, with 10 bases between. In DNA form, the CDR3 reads TGTGCCACCACAGAAGGGAGCGGGGAGCTGTTTTTT. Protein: CATTEGSGELFF.

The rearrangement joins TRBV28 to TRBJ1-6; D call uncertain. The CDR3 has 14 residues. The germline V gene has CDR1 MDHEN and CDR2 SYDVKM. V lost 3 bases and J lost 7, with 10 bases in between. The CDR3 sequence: CASSFRGNNSPLHF. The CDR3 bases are TGTGCCAGCAGTTTTCGGGGAAACAATTCACCCCTCCACTTT.

The CDR3 is CASSPGAGGNEQFF. CDR3 bases: TGTGCCAGCTCACCAGGGGCAGGGGGCAATGAGCAGTTCTTC. The chain is built from TRBV18 and TRBJ2-1; 7 bases map to TRBD1. CDR1 and CDR2 from the germline V gene are KGHSH and LQKENI. CDR3 length equals 14 residues. The junction had 4 bases not matched to a gene; V was cut back by 2 bases and J by 6 bases.

This chain's CDR3 is CSVEDGQGYYGYTF. CDR3 DNA: TGCAGCGTTGAAGATGGACAGGGTTACTATGGCTACACCTTC. V usage is TRBV29-1 and J usage is TRBJ1-2; 8 bases line up with TRBD1. Germline V gene data show CDR1 as SQVTM and CDR2 as ANQGSEA. The CDR3 has 14 residues. J gave up 3 bases and V 0 bases, and 3 bases lay outside the gene matches.

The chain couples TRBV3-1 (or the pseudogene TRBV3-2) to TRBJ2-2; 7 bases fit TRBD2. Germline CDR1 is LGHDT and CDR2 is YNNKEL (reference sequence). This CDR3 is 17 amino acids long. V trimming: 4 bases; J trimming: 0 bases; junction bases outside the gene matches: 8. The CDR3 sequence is CASSRRAGVSNTGELFF. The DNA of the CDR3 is TGTGCCAGCAGCCGACGGGCGGGGGTTTCGAACACCGGGGAGCTGTTTTTT.

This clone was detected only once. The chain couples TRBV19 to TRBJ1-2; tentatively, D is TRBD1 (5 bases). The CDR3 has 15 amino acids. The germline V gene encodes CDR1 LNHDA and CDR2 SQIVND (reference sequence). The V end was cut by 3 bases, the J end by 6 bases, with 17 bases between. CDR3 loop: CASSISQRRQNGYTF. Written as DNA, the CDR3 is TGTGCCAGTAGTATCTCCCAGAGAAGACAGAATGGCTACACCTTC.

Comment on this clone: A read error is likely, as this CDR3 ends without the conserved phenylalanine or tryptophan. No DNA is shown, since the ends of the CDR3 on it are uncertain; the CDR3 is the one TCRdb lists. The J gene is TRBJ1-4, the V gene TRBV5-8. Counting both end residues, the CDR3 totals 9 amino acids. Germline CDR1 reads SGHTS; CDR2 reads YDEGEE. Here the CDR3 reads CASSLVGTS.

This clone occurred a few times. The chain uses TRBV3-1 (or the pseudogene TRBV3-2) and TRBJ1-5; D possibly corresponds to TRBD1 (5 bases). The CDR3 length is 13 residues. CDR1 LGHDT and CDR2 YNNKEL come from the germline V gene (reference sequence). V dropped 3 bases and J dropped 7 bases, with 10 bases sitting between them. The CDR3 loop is CASSQAGLQPQHF. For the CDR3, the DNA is TGTGCCAGCAGCCAGGCAGGGCTCCAGCCCCAGCATTTT.

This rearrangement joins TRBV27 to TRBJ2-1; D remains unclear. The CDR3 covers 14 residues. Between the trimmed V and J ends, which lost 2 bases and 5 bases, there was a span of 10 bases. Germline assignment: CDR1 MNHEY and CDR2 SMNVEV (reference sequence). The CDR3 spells CASSLVVGHNEQFF. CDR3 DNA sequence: TGTGCCAGCAGTTTAGTCGTGGGCCACAATGAGCAGTTCTTC.

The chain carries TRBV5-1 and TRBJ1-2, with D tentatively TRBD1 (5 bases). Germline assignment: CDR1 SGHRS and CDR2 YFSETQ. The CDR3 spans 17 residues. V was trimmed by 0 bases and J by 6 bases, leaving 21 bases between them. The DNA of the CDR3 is TGCGCCAGCAGCTTGGCGACGGGGGTGGGGAATCCCAATGGCTACACCTTC. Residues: CASSLATGVGNPNGYTF.

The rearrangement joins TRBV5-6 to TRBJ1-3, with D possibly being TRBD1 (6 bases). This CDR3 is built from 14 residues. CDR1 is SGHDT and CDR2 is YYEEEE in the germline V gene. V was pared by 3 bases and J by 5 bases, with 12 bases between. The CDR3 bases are TGTGCCAGCAGCTCAACAGGGTCTAGAAACACCATATATTTT. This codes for CASSSTGSRNTIYF.

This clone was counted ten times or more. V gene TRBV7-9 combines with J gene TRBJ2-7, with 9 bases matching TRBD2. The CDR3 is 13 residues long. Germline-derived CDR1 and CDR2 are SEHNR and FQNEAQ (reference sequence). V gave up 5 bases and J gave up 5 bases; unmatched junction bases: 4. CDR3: CASSPQRGDEQYF. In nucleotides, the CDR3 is TGTGCCAGCAGCCCTCAGCGGGGGGACGAGCAGTACTTC.

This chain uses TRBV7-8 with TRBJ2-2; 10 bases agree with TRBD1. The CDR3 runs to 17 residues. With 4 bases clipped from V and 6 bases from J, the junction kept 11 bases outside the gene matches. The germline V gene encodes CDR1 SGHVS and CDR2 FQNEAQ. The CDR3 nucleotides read TGTGCCAGCAGCTCTCGCGGGACAGGGGTTCGCGCCGGGGAGCTGTTTTTT. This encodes CASSSRGTGVRAGELFF.

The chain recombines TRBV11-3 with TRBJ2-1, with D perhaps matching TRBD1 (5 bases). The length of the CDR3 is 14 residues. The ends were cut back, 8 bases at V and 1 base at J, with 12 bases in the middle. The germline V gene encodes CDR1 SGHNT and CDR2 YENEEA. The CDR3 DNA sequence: TGTGCCAGCTCCGTAGGGGAATCCTACAATGAGCAGTTCTTC. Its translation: CASSVGESYNEQFF.

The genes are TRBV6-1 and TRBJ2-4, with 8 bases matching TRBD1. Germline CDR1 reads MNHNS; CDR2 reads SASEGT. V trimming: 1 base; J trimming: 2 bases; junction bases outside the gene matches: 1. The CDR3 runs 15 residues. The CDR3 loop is CASSEGQGTKNIQYF. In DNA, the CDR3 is TGTGCCAGCAGTGAAGGACAGGGGACCAAAAACATTCAGTACTTC.